Listed here are 2 T cell receptor beta chains from one sample, sequenced in a study of a mutant IDH1 vaccine in newly diagnosed glioma. Clones were read by immunoSEQ multiplex PCR, and TCRdb kept only the in-frame ones, dropping some. The sample shows about 30,000 clones, around 80% of them seen only once. These receptors' targets are unknown. As to time point: week 35, safety follow-up. The content of each vaccine dose was 300 ug of mutant IDH1 20-mer peptide, and topical imiquimod accompanied it. The sequencing used PBMCs, collected from a glioma patient whose treatment included an IDH1 peptide vaccine. Every receptor here comes from a woman in her thirties or forties with glioma.

This chain joins TRBV4-1 and TRBJ1-2; D gene ambiguous. V lost 0 bases and J lost 8, with 19 bases in between. Germline V gene data show CDR1 as MGHRA and CDR2 as YSYEKL. The CDR3 loop spans 16 amino acids. CDR3 nucleotides: TGCGCCAGCAGCCAAGAGGCGTTGGAAGGACCGGACGGCTACACCTTC. It translates to CASSQEALEGPDGYTF.

The genes are TRBV5-6 and TRBJ1-4; tentative D call: TRBD1 (6 bases). The CDR3 is 15 residues long. Trimming left V 4 bases short and J 8 bases short, with 18 bases between. CDR1 is SGHDT, CDR2 YYEEEE, per germline. CDR3 amino acids: CASSPPGGREEKLFF. In nucleotides, the CDR3 is TGTGCCAGCAGCCCCCCCGGGGGCCGGGAGGAAAAACTGTTTTTT.